The clone carrying this T cell receptor beta chain has only a few counts. The sample originates from a study of blood T cell repertoires in COVID-19. Whole-study context: T cells, B-cell-depleted T cells, or PBMCs provided the cDNA or gDNA that served as material.

V was cut by 5 bases and J by 10 bases, with 30 bases left in between. The CDR3 has 19 amino acids. Per the germline V gene, CDR1 is SEHNR and CDR2 is FQNEAQ (reference sequence). Produced via immunoSEQ multiplex PCR; TCRdb's table is partial and in-frame only. The repertoire holds 150,000 to 200,000 clones, with about 80% as singletons. The clonotype comes from a man in his 60s who had been exposed to COVID-19. Sequencing was done on a sample of PBMCs or T cells enriched from blood (not recorded which). The V call is TRBV7-9, the J call TRBJ1-6, with D uncertain. The CDR3 DNA reads TGTGCCAGCAGCCGCTTTGCGGGGAGGCAACGAGACCCGGTATCACCCCTCCACTTT. It encodes CASSRFAGRQRDPVSPLHF.